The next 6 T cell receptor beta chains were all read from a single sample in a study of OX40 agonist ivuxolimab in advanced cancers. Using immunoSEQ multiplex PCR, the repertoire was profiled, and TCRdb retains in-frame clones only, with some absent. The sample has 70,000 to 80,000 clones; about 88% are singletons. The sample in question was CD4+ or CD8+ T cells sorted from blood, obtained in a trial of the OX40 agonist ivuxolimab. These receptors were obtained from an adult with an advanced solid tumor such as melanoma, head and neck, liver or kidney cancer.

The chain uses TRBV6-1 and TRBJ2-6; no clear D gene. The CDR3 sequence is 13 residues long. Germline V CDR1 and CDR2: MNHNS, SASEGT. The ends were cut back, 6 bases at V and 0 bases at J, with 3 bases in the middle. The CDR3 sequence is CASSNSGANVLTF. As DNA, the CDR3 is TGTGCCAGCAGCAACTCTGGGGCCAACGTCCTGACTTTC.

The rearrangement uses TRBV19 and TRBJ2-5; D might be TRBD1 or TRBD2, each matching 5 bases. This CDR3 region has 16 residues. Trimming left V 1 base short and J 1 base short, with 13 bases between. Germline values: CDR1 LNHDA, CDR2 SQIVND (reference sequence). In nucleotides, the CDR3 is TGTGCCAGTAGTATAGGAGGGTTAGGGGCCCAAGAGACCCAGTACTTC. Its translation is CASSIGGLGAQETQYF.

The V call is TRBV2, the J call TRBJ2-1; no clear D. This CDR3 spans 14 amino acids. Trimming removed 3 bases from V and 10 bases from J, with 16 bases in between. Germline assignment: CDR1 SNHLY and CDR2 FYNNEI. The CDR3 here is CASSDESSVGEQFF. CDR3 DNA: TGTGCCAGCAGTGATGAGTCCAGCGTGGGCGAGCAGTTCTTC.

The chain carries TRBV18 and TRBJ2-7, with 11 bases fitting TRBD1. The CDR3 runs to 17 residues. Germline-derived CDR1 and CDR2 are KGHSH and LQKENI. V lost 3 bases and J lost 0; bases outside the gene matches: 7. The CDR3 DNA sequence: TGTGCCAGCTCACCCTCCCCGGGACAGGGGGTCTCCTACGAGCAGTACTTC. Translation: CASSPSPGQGVSYEQYF. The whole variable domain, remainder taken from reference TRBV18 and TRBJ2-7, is NAGVMQNPRHLVRRRGQEARLRCSPMKGHSHVYWYRQLPEEGLKFMVYLQKENIIDESGMPKERFSAEFPKEGPSILRIQQVVRGDSAAYFCASSPSPGQGVSYEQYFGPGTRLTVT.

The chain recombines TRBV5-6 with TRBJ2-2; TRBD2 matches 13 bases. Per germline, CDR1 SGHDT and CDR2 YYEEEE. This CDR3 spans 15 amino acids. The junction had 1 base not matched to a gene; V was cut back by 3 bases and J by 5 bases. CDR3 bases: TGTGCCAGCAGCTCACTAGCGGGAGGGACCGGGGAGCTGTTTTTT. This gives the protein CASSSLAGGTGELFF.

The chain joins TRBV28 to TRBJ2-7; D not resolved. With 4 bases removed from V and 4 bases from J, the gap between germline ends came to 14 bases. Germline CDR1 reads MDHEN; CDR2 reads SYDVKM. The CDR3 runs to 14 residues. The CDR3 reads CASSSPSSRYEQYF. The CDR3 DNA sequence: TGTGCCAGCAGTTCACCCTCGAGTAGATACGAGCAGTACTTC. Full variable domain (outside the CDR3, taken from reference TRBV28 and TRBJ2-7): DVKVTQSSRYLVKRTGEKVFLECVQDMDHENMFWYRQDPGLGLRLIYFSYDVKMKEKGDIPEGYSVSREKKERFSLILESASTNQTSMYLCASSSPSSRYEQYFGPGTRLTVT.